Listed below are T cell receptor beta chains from one sample, sequenced in a study of cytomegalovirus exposure and HLA in healthy donors. Measured with immunoSEQ multiplex PCR; TCRdb has only the in-frame clones, and not every one. The sample has 150,000 to 200,000 clones; over 75% are singletons. Sequencing used PBMCs. The receptor source for this set is a man aged 18 to 30 in good health and CMV-seropositive. CDR3s leave out the opening cysteine and the closing phenylalanine or tryptophan. Where a row states a size, it is once, few, many or the class of an expanded clone; other rows omit it.

j_gene,len,abundance,v_gene,CDR3aa
TRBJ1-2,14,few,TRBV19,ASRFGRGLTNYGYT
TRBJ2-7,12,NA,TRBV9,ASSPRRSFYEQY
TRBJ2-5,11,NA,TRBV4-3,ASSRTSGETQY
TRBJ2-1,16,NA,TRBV7-8,ASSLKLPGGSSYNEQF
TRBJ2-3,13,NA,TRBV10-1,ASSGDLPSTDTQY
TRBJ1-6,13,NA,TRBV6-5,ASSYFQGNNSPLH
TRBJ2-2,12,NA,TRBV7-8,ASSPRSGGGELF
TRBJ1-4,13,NA,TRBV5-1,ASSRDEVANEKLF
TRBJ2-7,16,once,TRBV14,ASSQGGRTRDRPYEQY
TRBJ2-1,13,once,TRBV30,AWSVLGQGEVEQF
TRBJ1-1,13,NA,TRBV9,ASSVVKGVNTEAF
TRBJ2-5,11,NA,TRBV19,ASSITTEETQY
TRBJ1-4,14,NA,TRBV4-2,ASSQDLGSVNEKLF
TRBJ2-3,11,NA,TRBV6-5,ASSLTGPDTQY
TRBJ1-3,14,NA,TRBV6-1,ASSALGQGYGNTIY
TRBJ1-1,9,NA,TRBV6-1,ASSGGTEAF
TRBJ1-3,17,NA,TRBV9,ASSVADPAGLISGNTIY
TRBJ1-2,13,NA,TRBV5-6,ASSLWGQFGGGYT
TRBJ1-1,13,NA,TRBV6-1,ASSPGQSRVAEAF
TRBJ1-2,14,once,TRBV7-9,ASIAIPALTPDGYT
TRBJ2-2,15,NA,TRBV7-2,ASSFGRGLSNTGELF
TRBJ2-1,11,NA,TRBV5-1,ASRSGEHNEQF
TRBJ1-6,12,NA,TRBV7-6,ASRQGLIGSPLH
TRBJ2-7,12,NA,TRBV6-5,ASSSTGSSYEQY
TRBJ2-5,12,few,TRBV4-1,ASGDPGGQETQY
TRBJ2-2,14,NA,TRBV18,ASSVLLATNTGELF
TRBJ1-2,14,NA,TRBV19,ATNSVFARQGYGYT
TRBJ2-7,12,NA,TRBV18,ASSPDRAGYEQY
TRBJ2-5,13,NA,TRBV6-1,ASSEDRGRGETQY